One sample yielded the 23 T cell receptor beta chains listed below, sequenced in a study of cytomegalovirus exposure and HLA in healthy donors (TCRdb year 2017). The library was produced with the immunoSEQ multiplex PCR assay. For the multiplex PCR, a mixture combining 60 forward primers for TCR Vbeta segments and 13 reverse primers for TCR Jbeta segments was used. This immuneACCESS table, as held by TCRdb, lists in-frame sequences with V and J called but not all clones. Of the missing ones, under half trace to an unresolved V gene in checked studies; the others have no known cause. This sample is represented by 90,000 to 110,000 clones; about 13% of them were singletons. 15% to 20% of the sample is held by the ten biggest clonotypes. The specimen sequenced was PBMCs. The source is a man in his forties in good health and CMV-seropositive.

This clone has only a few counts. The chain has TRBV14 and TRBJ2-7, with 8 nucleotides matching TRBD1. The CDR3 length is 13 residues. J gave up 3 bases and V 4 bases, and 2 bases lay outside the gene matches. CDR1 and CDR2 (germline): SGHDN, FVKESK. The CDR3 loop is CASSRTGYYEQYF. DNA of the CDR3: TGTGCCAGCAGCCGGACAGGGTACTACGAGCAGTACTTC.

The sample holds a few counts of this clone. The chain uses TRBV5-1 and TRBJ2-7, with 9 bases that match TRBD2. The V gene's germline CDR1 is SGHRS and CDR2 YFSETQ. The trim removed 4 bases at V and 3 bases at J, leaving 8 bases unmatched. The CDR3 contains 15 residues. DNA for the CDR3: TGCGCCAGCAGCGCGCTAGCGGGAACCGACTACGAGCAGTACTTC. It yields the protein CASSALAGTDYEQYF.

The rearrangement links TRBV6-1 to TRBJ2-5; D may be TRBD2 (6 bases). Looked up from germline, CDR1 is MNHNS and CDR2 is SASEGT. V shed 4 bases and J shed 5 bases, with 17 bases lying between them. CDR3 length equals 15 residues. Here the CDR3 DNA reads TGTGCCAGCAGTGGCCGTGGGACGGGAGTGGAGACCCAGTACTTC. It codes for CASSGRGTGVETQYF.

The CDR3 here is CASSLYTGRSYEQYF. In DNA form, the CDR3 reads TGTGCCAGCAGCTTGTATACGGGAAGGTCCTACGAGCAGTACTTC. The genes are TRBV5-6 and TRBJ2-7; D may be TRBD2 (5 bases). Germline values: CDR1 SGHDT, CDR2 YYEEEE. V lost 1 base and J 1 base, leaving 12 bases between the germline ends. CDR3 length: 15 amino acids.

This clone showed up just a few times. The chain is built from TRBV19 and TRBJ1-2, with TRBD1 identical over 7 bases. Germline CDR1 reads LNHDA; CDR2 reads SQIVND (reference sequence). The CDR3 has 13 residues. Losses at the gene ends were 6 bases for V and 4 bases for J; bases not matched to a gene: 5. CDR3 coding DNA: TGTGCCAGTAGCCCGACAGGGTTCTATGGCTACACCTTC. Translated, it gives CASSPTGFYGYTF. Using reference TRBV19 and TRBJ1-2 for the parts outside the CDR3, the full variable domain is DGGITQSPKYLFRKEGQNVTLSCEQNLNHDAMYWYRQDPGQGLRLIYYSQIVNDFQKGDIAEGYSVSREKKESFPLTVTSAQKNPTAFYLCASSPTGFYGYTFGSGTRLTVV.

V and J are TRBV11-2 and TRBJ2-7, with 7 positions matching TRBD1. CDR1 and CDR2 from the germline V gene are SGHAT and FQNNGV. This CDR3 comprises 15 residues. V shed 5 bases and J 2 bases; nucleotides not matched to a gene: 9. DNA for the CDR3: TGTGCCAGCAGCGTCCAGGGGGACACCGCCTACGAGCAGTACTTC. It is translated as CASSVQGDTAYEQYF.

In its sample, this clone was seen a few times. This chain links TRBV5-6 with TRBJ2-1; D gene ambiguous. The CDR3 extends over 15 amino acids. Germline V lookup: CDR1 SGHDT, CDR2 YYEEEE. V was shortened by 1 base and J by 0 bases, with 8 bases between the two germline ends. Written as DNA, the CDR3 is TGTGCCAGCAGCTTGTTCCGGAGCTCCTACAATGAGCAGTTCTTC. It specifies CASSLFRSSYNEQFF.

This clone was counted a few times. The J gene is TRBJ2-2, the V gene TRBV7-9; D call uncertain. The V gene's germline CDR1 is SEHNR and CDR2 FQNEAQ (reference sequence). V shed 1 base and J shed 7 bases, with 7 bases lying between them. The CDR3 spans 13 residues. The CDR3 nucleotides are TGTGCCAGCAGCTTAGGTAGCCTCGGGGAGCTGTTTTTT. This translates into CASSLGSLGELFF.

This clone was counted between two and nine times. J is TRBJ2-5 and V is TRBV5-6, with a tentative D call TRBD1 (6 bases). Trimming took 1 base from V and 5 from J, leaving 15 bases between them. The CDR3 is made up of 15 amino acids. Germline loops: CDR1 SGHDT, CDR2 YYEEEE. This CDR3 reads CASSLRSGAAETQYF. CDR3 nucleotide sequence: TGTGCCAGCAGCTTGCGTTCAGGGGCCGCGGAGACCCAGTACTTC.

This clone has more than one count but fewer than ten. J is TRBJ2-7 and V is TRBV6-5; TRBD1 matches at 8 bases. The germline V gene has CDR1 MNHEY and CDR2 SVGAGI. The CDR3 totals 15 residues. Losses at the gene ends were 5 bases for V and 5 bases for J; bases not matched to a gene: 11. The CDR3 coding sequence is TGTGCCAGCAGTAATCCGACAGGGGACCAAGACGAGCAGTACTTC. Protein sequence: CASSNPTGDQDEQYF.

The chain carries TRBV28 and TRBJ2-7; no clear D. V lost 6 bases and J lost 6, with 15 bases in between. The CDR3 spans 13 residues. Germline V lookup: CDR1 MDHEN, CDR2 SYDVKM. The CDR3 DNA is TGTGCCAGCAGATCTGACACCCCCGGCGAGCAGTACTTC. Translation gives CASRSDTPGEQYF.

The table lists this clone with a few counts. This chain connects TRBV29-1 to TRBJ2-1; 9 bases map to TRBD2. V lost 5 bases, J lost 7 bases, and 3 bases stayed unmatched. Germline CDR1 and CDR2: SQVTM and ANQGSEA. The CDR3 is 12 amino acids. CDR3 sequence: CSVLGLANEQFF. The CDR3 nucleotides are TGCAGCGTTCTGGGACTAGCTAATGAGCAGTTCTTC.

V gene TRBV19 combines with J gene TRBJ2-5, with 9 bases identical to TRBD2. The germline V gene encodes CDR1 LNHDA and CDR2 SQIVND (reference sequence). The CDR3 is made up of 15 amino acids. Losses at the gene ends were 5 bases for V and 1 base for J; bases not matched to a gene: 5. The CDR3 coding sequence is TGTGCCAGTAGTGTACTAGCGGGCATCCAAGAGACCCAGTACTTC. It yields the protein CASSVLAGIQETQYF.

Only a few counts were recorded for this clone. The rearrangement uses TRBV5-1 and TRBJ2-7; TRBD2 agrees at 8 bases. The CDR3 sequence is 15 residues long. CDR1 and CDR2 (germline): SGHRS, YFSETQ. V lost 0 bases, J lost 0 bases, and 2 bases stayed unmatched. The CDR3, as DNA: TGCGCCAGCAGCTTGGGACTAGCGAGCTCCTACGAGCAGTACTTC. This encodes CASSLGLASSYEQYF.

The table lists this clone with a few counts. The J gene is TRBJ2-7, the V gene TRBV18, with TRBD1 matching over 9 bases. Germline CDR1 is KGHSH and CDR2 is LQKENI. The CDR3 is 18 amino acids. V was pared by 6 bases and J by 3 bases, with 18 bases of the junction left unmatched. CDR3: CASSPRIIGQGSDYEQYF. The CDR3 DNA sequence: TGTGCCAGCTCCCCTAGAATCATTGGACAGGGGAGCGACTACGAGCAGTACTTC.

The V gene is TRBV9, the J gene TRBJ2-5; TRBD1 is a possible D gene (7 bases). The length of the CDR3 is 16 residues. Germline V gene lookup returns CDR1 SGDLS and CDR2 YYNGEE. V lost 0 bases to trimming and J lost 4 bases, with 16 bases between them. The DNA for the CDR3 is TGTGCCAGCAGCGTAGTGCTTTACAGGGGAGGAGAGACCCAGTACTTC. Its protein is CASSVVLYRGGETQYF.

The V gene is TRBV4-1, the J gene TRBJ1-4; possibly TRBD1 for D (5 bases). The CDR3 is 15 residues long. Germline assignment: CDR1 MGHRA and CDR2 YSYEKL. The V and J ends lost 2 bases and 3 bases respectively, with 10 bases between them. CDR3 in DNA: TGCGCCAGCAGCCAAACGTTAGGGGCTAATGAAAAACTGTTTTTT. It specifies CASSQTLGANEKLFF.

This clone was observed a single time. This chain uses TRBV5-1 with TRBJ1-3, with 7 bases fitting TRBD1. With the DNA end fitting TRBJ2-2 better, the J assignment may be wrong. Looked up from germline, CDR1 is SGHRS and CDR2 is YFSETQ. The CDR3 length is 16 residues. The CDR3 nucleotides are TGCGCCAGCAGCTCGGGACAGCGCACGAACACCGGGGAGCTGTTTTTT. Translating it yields CASSSGQRTNTGELFF.

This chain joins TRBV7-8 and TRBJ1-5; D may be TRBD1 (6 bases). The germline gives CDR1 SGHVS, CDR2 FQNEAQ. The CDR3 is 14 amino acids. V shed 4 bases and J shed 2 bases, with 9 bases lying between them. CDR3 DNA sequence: TGTGCCAGCAGCTCCAGGGGTCGCAATCAGCCCCAGCATTTT. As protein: CASSSRGRNQPQHF.

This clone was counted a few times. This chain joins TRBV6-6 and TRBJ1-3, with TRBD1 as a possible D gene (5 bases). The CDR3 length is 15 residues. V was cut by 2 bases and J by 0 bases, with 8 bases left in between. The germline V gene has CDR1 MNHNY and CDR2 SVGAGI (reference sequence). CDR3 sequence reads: CASSYAGPSGNTIYF. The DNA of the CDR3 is TGTGCCAGCAGTTACGCGGGGCCCTCTGGAAACACCATATATTTT.

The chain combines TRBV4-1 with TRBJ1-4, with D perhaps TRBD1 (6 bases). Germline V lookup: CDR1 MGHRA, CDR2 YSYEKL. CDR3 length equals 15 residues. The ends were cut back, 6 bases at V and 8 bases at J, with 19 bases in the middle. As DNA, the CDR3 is TGCGCCAGCAGTTACCAGGGGAAGCGGCTGGAAAAACTGTTTTTT. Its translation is CASSYQGKRLEKLFF.

The CDR3 DNA sequence: TGTGCCAGCAGCGTAGTTCCGGACACCCTAAGAAGCTATGGCTACACCTTC. Encoded protein: CASSVVPDTLRSYGYTF. The rearrangement links TRBV9 to TRBJ1-2; tentatively, D is TRBD1 (5 bases). Per the germline V gene, CDR1 is SGDLS and CDR2 is YYNGEE. V lost 0 bases, J lost 4 bases, and 19 bases lay in between. The CDR3 extends over 17 amino acids.

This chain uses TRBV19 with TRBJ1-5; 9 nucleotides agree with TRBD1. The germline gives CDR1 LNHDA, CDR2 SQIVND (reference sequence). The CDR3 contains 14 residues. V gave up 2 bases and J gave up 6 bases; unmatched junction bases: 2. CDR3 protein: CASSIKQGAQPQHF. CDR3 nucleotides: TGTGCCAGTAGTATAAAACAGGGGGCTCAGCCCCAGCATTTT.